A selection of T cell receptor beta chains follows, all from one sample in a study of cytomegalovirus exposure and HLA in healthy donors. Assay: immunoSEQ multiplex PCR; the TCRdb copy retains only in-frame clones and omits some. The table lists some 90,000 clones, approximately 84% of them singletons. Sequencing was carried out using PBMCs. Every receptor here comes from a young man in good health and CMV-seropositive. Each CDR3 is given with its conserved first and last residue. A D gene is named only where the DNA matches it firmly. Only some rows state a clone size, as once, few, many or a class for expanded clones.

size,D,J,V,CDR3,DNA
-,-,TRBJ2-7,TRBV5-6,CASSWEGGEQPYEQYF,TGTGCCAGCAGCTGGGAGGGGGGGGAACAACCCTACGAGCAGTACTTC
-,TRBD2,TRBJ2-5,TRBV7-9,CASSFSWTSGGATQYF,TGTGCCAGCAGCTTTTCCTGGACTAGCGGCGGGGCGACCCAGTACTTC
-,TRBD1,TRBJ2-7,TRBV5-4,CASSAGQGFNEQYF,TGTGCCAGCAGCGCGGGACAGGGGTTCAACGAGCAGTACTTC
-,-,TRBJ2-7,TRBV2,CASSELGRGWGYEQYF,TGTGCCAGCAGTGAATTGGGCAGGGGATGGGGCTACGAGCAGTACTTC
-,TRBD1,TRBJ2-6,TRBV5-1,CASSLTGAGANVLTF,TGCGCCAGCAGCTTAACAGGGGCTGGGGCCAACGTCCTGACTTTC
-,TRBD1,TRBJ1-4,TRBV4-2,CASSTRTGEMATNEKLFF,TGTGCCAGCAGCACCCGGACAGGTGAAATGGCAACTAATGAAAAACTGTTTTTT
-,TRBD2,TRBJ2-7,TRBV11-3,CASSLIGLASYEQYF,TGTGCCAGCAGCTTAATTGGACTAGCTTCCTACGAGCAGTACTTC
-,-,TRBJ2-7,TRBV5-8,CASSLVQGYEQYF,TGTGCCAGCAGCTTGGTTCAGGGCTACGAGCAGTACTTC
-,TRBD1,TRBJ2-2,TRBV5-1,CASSLAVTGGGTGELFF,TGCGCCAGCAGCTTGGCTGTGACAGGGGGAGGCACCGGGGAGCTGTTTTTT
-,-,TRBJ2-7,TRBV7-2,CASSSGLYYEQYF,TGTGCCAGCAGCTCAGGACTGTACTACGAGCAGTACTTC
-,TRBD2,TRBJ2-3,TRBV11-2,CASSQAGTSTDTQYF,TGTGCCAGCAGCCAAGCGGGGACTAGCACAGATACGCAGTATTTT
-,TRBD1,TRBJ1-4,TRBV28,CASRGGQGAKLFF,TGTGCCAGCAGGGGGGGACAGGGGGCAAAACTGTTTTTT
-,TRBD2,TRBJ2-1,TRBV2,CASSALAGTYNEQFF,TGTGCCAGCAGTGCCCTAGCGGGGACCTACAATGAGCAGTTCTTC
-,TRBD2,TRBJ2-5,TRBV11-2,CASSTRLAGGVETQYF,TGTGCCAGCAGCACGAGACTAGCGGGGGGTGTGGAGACCCAGTACTTC
-,TRBD1,TRBJ1-2,TRBV9,CASSPGTAAGYGYTF,TGTGCCAGCAGCCCGGGGACAGCTGCTGGCTATGGCTACACCTTC
-,-,TRBJ2-7,TRBV19,CASSYNTGSPEYF,TGTGCCAGTAGCTATAATACCGGGAGCCCGGAGTACTTC
-,-,TRBJ1-1,TRBV27,CASSPHRSLGTEAFF,TGTGCCAGCAGTCCACACAGGTCGTTGGGCACTGAAGCTTTCTTT
-,TRBD2,TRBJ2-1,TRBV11-3,CASSLDRGSNEQFF,TGTGCCAGCAGCTTAGATCGCGGGAGTAATGAGCAGTTCTTC
-,TRBD1,TRBJ2-2,TRBV5-1,CASSSRTGNIVAGELFF,TGCGCCAGCAGCAGTAGGACAGGGAATATCGTGGCCGGGGAGCTGTTTTTT
-,-,TRBJ2-7,TRBV21-1,CASPYSSYEQYF,TGTGCCAGCCCATACAGCTCCTACGAGCAGTACTTC
-,-,TRBJ2-7,TRBV6-1,CASSVTGNGYEQYF,TGTGCCAGCAGTGTTACAGGGAATGGGTACGAGCAGTACTTC
-,-,TRBJ2-7,TRBV6-5,CACSGGYEQYF,TGTGCCTGTTCGGGTGGATACGAGCAGTACTTC
-,TRBD2,TRBJ2-3,TRBV18,CASSRTSGGGISTDTQYF,TGTGCCAGCTCACGGACTAGCGGAGGTGGGATCAGCACAGATACGCAGTATTTT
-,-,TRBJ2-5,TRBV9,CASSVGGLYEETQYF,TGTGCCAGCAGCGTAGGGGGACTTTACGAAGAGACCCAGTACTTC
-,TRBD1,TRBJ1-4,TRBV7-9,CASSLGTATNEKLFF,TGTGCCAGCAGCTTGGGGACAGCCACTAATGAAAAACTGTTTTTT
once,-,TRBJ1-3,TRBV27,CASSLRASGNTIYF,TGTGCCAGCAGTTTACGAGCCTCTGGAAACACCATATATTTT
-,TRBD1,TRBJ2-7,TRBV5-1,CASSLVGQGGREQYF,TGCGCCAGCAGCTTGGTAGGACAGGGGGGTCGGGAGCAGTACTTC
-,TRBD1,TRBJ1-1,TRBV28,CASSSGQGNTEAFF,TGTGCCAGCAGTTCCGGACAGGGGAACACTGAAGCTTTCTTT
-,-,TRBJ2-2,TRBV6-1,CALGGGRRTGELFF,TGTGCCCTTGGGGGGGGGCGTCGAACCGGGGAGCTGTTTTTT
-,TRBD1,TRBJ1-4,TRBV5-1,CASSPRTGDEKLFF,TGCGCCAGCAGCCCCCGGACAGGGGATGAAAAACTGTTTTTT
-,-,TRBJ1-1,TRBV18,CASSPQGQETEAFF,TGTGCCAGCTCACCACAGGGGCAAGAAACTGAAGCTTTCTTT
-,TRBD1,TRBJ1-1,TRBV10-3,CAIGDPQGGEAFF,TGTGCCATAGGAGACCCCCAGGGGGGTGAAGCTTTCTTT
once,TRBD1,TRBJ1-5,TRBV11-3,CASSTWGQGYSNQPQHF,TGTGCCAGCAGCACATGGGGACAGGGATATAGCAATCAGCCCCAGCATTTT
-,TRBD1,TRBJ1-6,TRBV7-2,CASSLAGGAGSPLHF,TGTGCCAGCAGCTTAGCAGGGGGCGCAGGTTCACCCCTCCACTTT
-,-,TRBJ2-2,TRBV7-9,CASSPNIDRELFF,TGTGCCAGCAGCCCTAACATAGACAGAGAGCTGTTTTTT
few,TRBD2,TRBJ2-7,TRBV19,CASSIGLAVSYEQYF,TGTGCCAGTAGTATTGGACTAGCGGTATCCTACGAGCAGTACTTC
-,-,TRBJ2-3,TRBV4-3,CASSQTFATDTQYF,TGCGCCAGCAGCCAGACATTCGCAACAGATACGCAGTATTTT
few,-,TRBJ1-4,TRBV19,CASSGGQREKLFF,TGTGCCAGTAGTGGTGGTCAGCGGGAAAAACTGTTTTTT
-,TRBD2,TRBJ2-5,TRBV6-4,CASSDSASGDLETQYF,TGTGCCAGCAGTGACTCAGCTAGCGGGGATTTGGAGACCCAGTACTTC
-,TRBD2,TRBJ2-2,TRBV9,CASSPQGSSGTSTGELFF,TGTGCCAGCAGCCCCCAAGGGAGTAGCGGGACGAGCACCGGGGAGCTGTTTTTT